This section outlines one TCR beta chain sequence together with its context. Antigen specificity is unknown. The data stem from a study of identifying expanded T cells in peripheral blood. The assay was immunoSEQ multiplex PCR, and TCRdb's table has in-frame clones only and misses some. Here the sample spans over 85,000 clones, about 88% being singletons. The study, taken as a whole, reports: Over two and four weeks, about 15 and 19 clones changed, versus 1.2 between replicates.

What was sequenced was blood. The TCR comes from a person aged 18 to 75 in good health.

This chain's CDR3 is CASSPDRNYGYTF. Written as DNA, the CDR3 is TGTGCCAGCAGCCCGGACAGGAACTATGGCTACACCTTC. The J gene is TRBJ1-2, the V gene TRBV5-6, with TRBD1 matching over 7 bases. Unmatched junction bases numbered 2, after V lost 4 bases and J lost 2 bases. CDR1 SGHDT and CDR2 YYEEEE come from the germline V gene. The length of the CDR3 is 13 residues. Full variable domain (outside the CDR3, taken from reference TRBV5-6 and TRBJ1-2): DAGVTQSPTHLIKTRGQQVTLRCSPKSGHDTVSWYQQALGQGPQFIFQYYEEEERQRGNFPDRFSGHQFPNYSSELNVNALLLGDSALYLCASSPDRNYGYTFGSGTRLTVV.